This TCR beta chain was recorded in a study of somatic mutations in cytotoxic T cells in rheumatoid arthritis. Study details: Using a FACSAria II or Sony SH800, a portion of the V beta antibody-stained T-cell populations were flow-sorted at nearly 100% purity, and among those populations were V beta1+ cells that were then sequenced for TCRB.

The table came from immunoSEQ multiplex PCR; TCRdb's copy has only in-frame clones and leaves some out. Of more than 15,000 clones in the sample, almost 85% were seen once. This CDR3 has 19 amino acids. V dropped 4 bases and J dropped 1; count of bases not matched to a gene: 11. Germline values: CDR1 MNHEY, CDR2 SMNVEV (reference sequence). This clone was detected once. The sample consisted of CD8+ T cells sorted from blood. The chain couples TRBV27 to TRBJ1-5; TRBD1 matches 12 bases. The receptor comes from an adult with rheumatoid arthritis. CDR3 protein: CASSSLGTGGTGSNQPQHF. Written as DNA, the CDR3 is TGTGCCAGCAGTTCCCTCGGGACAGGGGGCACGGGGAGCAATCAGCCCCAGCATTTT.